These 20 T cell receptor beta chains originate from one sample sequenced in a study of technical replicates of blood from several donors. Profiled with immunoSEQ multiplex PCR; TCRdb holds only in-frame clones, not every one. Here the sample spans 55,000 to 75,000 clones, roughly 91% being singletons. The sample was PBMCs. The receptors shown here come from a human donor in good health. Some clones in this sample may be carry-over from other donors' samples.

This chain's CDR3 is CASSETSGGASTGELFF. CDR3 coding DNA: TGTGCCAGCAGTGAAACTAGCGGGGGGGCCAGCACCGGGGAGCTGTTTTTT. V and J are TRBV6-4 and TRBJ2-2; 13 nucleotides align to TRBD2. The V gene's germline CDR1 is MRHNA and CDR2 SNTAGT. J gave up 4 bases and V 3 bases, and 5 bases lay outside the gene matches. This CDR3 comprises 17 residues.

This chain joins TRBV15 and TRBJ2-7; TRBD1 agrees at 9 bases. V gave up 0 bases and J gave up 6 bases; unmatched junction bases: 9. Looked up from germline, CDR1 is LNHNV and CDR2 is YYDKDF (reference sequence). CDR3 length equals 16 residues. CDR3 nucleotide sequence: TGTGCCACCAGCAGAGATCTGGGAACAGGGGGCTCCGAGCAGTACTTC. Translating gives CATSRDLGTGGSEQYF. The full variable domain, in which reference TRBV15 and TRBJ2-7 provide the parts outside the CDR3, is DAMVIQNPRYQVTQFGKPVTLSCSQTLNHNVMYWYQQKSSQAPKLLFHYYDKDFNNEADTPDNFQSRRPNTSFCFLDIRSPGLGDTAMYLCATSRDLGTGGSEQYFGPGTRLTVT.

This clone was seen repeatedly, ten times or more. The J gene is TRBJ2-5, the V gene TRBV19, with D perhaps matching TRBD2 (7 bases). The length of the CDR3 is 15 residues. The germline V gene encodes CDR1 LNHDA and CDR2 SQIVND (reference sequence). V shed 7 bases and J shed 2 bases, with 17 bases lying between them. In nucleotides, the CDR3 is TGTGCCAGTACTCCCCCGGGGGGCGGACAAGAGACCCAGTACTTC. Protein product: CASTPPGGGQETQYF.

The chain couples TRBV29-1 to TRBJ2-7; D may be TRBD1 (7 bases). The CDR3 is 15 residues long. Germline V lookup: CDR1 SQVTM, CDR2 ANQGSEA. The V end lost 0 bases, the J end lost 2 bases, and 14 bases lay between the germline ends. CDR3 amino acids: CSVEDPTGEAYEQYF. The CDR3 DNA sequence: TGCAGCGTTGAAGATCCAACAGGGGAGGCCTACGAGCAGTACTTC.

The V and J genes are TRBV6-1 and TRBJ2-5, with D perhaps matching TRBD1 (5 bases). CDR3 length equals 14 residues. V shed 7 bases and J shed 5 bases, with 17 bases lying between them. Germline V CDR1 and CDR2: MNHNS, SASEGT. CDR3 loop: CASKVLQDRETQYF. The CDR3 DNA sequence: TGTGCCAGCAAAGTCCTACAGGACCGGGAGACCCAGTACTTC.

The rearrangement uses TRBV11-2 and TRBJ2-3; possible D gene TRBD1, 6 bases. The CDR3 sequence is 13 residues long. CDR1 and CDR2 (germline): SGHAT, FQNNGV. Trimming cost V 5 bases and J 4 bases, with 10 bases left between them. CDR3 loop: CASSQPGADTQYF. The CDR3 DNA follows: TGTGCCAGCAGCCAGCCAGGGGCAGATACGCAGTATTTT.

The V call is TRBV2, the J call TRBJ2-3; D is ambiguous. CDR1 and CDR2 (germline): SNHLY, FYNNEI. This CDR3 comprises 12 residues. The V gene lost 6 bases and the J gene lost 5 bases, with 9 bases spanning the gap. Here the CDR3 DNA reads TGTGCCAGCAGGGTTGCGGTAGATACGCAGTATTTT. Translated, it gives CASRVAVDTQYF.

The chain is built from TRBV14 and TRBJ1-1; weak D call: TRBD1 (5 bases). The CDR3 runs to 15 residues. Germline CDR1 and CDR2: SGHDN and FVKESK. The germline V and J ends were trimmed by 1 base and 0 bases, with 9 bases remaining between them. CDR3 sequence: CASSQGGLMNTEAFF. The CDR3 nucleotides are TGTGCCAGCAGCCAAGGGGGACTTATGAACACTGAAGCTTTCTTT.

The gene calls are TRBV12-5 and TRBJ2-3, with D perhaps TRBD1 (6 bases). The CDR3 has 17 residues. CDR1 is LGHNT, CDR2 FRNRAP, per germline. V lost 2 bases to trimming and J lost 1 base, with 16 bases between them. The CDR3 loop reads CASGLSTGTPGTDTQYF. CDR3 coding DNA: TGTGCTAGTGGTTTGTCGACCGGGACACCAGGCACAGATACGCAGTATTTT.

CDR3 in amino acids: CAISATAMNTEAFF. CDR3 bases: TGTGCCATCAGTGCAACTGCCATGAACACTGAAGCTTTCTTT. V usage is TRBV10-3 and J usage is TRBJ1-1; D is ambiguous. V was shortened by 4 bases and J by 0 bases, with 9 bases between the two germline ends. From germline, CDR1 is ENHRY and CDR2 SYGVKD. The CDR3 is 14 residues long.

The chain recombines TRBV5-1 with TRBJ1-3, with a tentative D call TRBD1 (6 bases). V was shortened by 6 bases and J by 4 bases, with 20 bases between the two germline ends. CDR3 size: 16 residues. Germline assignment: CDR1 SGHRS and CDR2 YFSETQ. CDR3 DNA sequence: TGCGCCAGCAAAATTCTTCCACAGGGTGCCGGAAACACCATATATTTT. Amino acid sequence: CASKILPQGAGNTIYF.

The J gene is TRBJ2-3, the V gene TRBV20-1, with D unclear. The V gene's germline CDR1 is DFQATT and CDR2 SNEGSKA (reference sequence). The CDR3 length is 11 residues. The V gene lost 3 bases and the J gene lost 5 bases, with 6 bases spanning the gap. The CDR3 nucleotides read TGCAGTGCTAGTCTTTTAGATACGCAGTATTTT. Residues: CSASLLDTQYF.

The rearrangement links TRBV6-5 to TRBJ1-6; D is undetermined. V was shortened by 2 bases and J by 7 bases, with 9 bases between the two germline ends. Germline CDR1 MNHEY, CDR2 SVGAGI. CDR3 length equals 14 residues. The CDR3 protein is CASSYKLRNSPLHF. CDR3 coding DNA: TGTGCCAGCAGTTACAAGCTGAGAAATTCACCCCTCCACTTT.

The rearrangement links TRBV18 to TRBJ1-1, with a possible D match to TRBD1 (5 bases). From germline, CDR1 is KGHSH and CDR2 LQKENI. CDR3 length: 12 amino acids. The V gene lost 1 base and the J gene lost 7 bases, with 7 bases spanning the gap. CDR3 residues: CASSPQGYEAFF. The CDR3 DNA reads TGTGCCAGCTCACCACAGGGGTATGAAGCTTTCTTT.

V and J are TRBV7-9 and TRBJ2-7; D is unclear. CDR1 is SEHNR, CDR2 FQNEAQ, per germline (reference sequence). This CDR3 has 13 residues. V lost 1 base to trimming and J lost 5 bases, with 9 bases between them. This chain's CDR3 is CASSLGSLDEQYF. For the CDR3, the DNA is TGTGCCAGCAGCTTAGGCAGCCTAGACGAGCAGTACTTC.

The genes are TRBV30 and TRBJ1-2; D may be TRBD1 (6 bases). The CDR3 runs 13 residues. Germline lookup yields CDR1 GTSNPN and CDR2 SVGIG (reference sequence). V gave up 2 bases and J gave up 4 bases, with 11 bases separating them. In nucleotides, the CDR3 is TGTGCCTGGAGTAGACAGGTGGTCTATGGCTACACCTTC. It codes for CAWSRQVVYGYTF.

The V and J genes are TRBV5-6 and TRBJ1-5; D gene uncertain. With 4 bases removed from V and 5 bases from J, the gap between germline ends came to 4 bases. The CDR3 loop spans 11 amino acids. In germline, CDR1 is SGHDT, CDR2 YYEEEE. The CDR3 region has the DNA TGTGCCAGCAGCCGGGATCAGCCCCAGCATTTT. As protein: CASSRDQPQHF. Drawing the rest from reference TRBV5-6 and TRBJ1-5, the complete variable domain is DAGVTQSPTHLIKTRGQQVTLRCSPKSGHDTVSWYQQALGQGPQFIFQYYEEEERQRGNFPDRFSGHQFPNYSSELNVNALLLGDSALYLCASSRDQPQHFGDGTRLSIL.

The chain uses TRBV7-2 and TRBJ1-2; D call uncertain. Between the trimmed V and J ends, which lost 1 base and 8 bases, there was a span of 11 bases. Germline CDR1 reads SGHTA; CDR2 reads FQGNSA. This CDR3 is built from 13 residues. In DNA, the CDR3 is TGTGCCAGCAGCTTAGAGAGGGTTTGGGGCTACACCTTC. Translating gives CASSLERVWGYTF.

This sequence joins TRBV4-1 and TRBJ1-4; no clear D gene. Trimming removed 0 bases at V and 0 bases at J, with 8 bases between. The germline V gene has CDR1 MGHRA and CDR2 YSYEKL. The CDR3 contains 16 residues. CDR3 in DNA: TGCGCCAGCAGCCAAGATCTAGCCGCAACTAATGAAAAACTGTTTTTT. Translation gives CASSQDLAATNEKLFF.

CDR3 DNA sequence: TGTGCCAGTAGGACGAAGGGGGACATTCAGTACTTC. Protein product: CASRTKGDIQYF. V usage is TRBV19 and J usage is TRBJ2-4; D may be TRBD1 (6 bases). The CDR3 spans 12 residues. V was clipped by 6 bases and J by 8 bases, with 11 bases between them. Per germline, CDR1 LNHDA and CDR2 SQIVND (reference sequence).